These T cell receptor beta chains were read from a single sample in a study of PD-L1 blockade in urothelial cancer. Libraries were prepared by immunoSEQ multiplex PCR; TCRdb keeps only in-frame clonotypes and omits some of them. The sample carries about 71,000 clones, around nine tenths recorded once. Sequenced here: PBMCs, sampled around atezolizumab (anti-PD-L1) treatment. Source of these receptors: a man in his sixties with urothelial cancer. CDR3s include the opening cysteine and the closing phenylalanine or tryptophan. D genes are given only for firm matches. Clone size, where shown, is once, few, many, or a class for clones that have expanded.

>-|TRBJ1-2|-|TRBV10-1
CASSESPRYGYTF
TGCGCCAGCAGTGAGTCGCCTCGGTACGGCTACACCTTC
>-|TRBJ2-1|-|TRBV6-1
CASNEVVVRVLEQFF
TGTGCCAGCAATGAGGTGGTAGTTCGTGTCCTTGAGCAGTTCTTC
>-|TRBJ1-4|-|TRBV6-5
CASSTGKATNEKLFF
TGTGCCAGCAGTACAGGGAAAGCAACTAATGAAAAACTGTTTTTT
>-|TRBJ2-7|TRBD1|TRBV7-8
CASSPQGGYEQYF
TGTGCCAGCAGCCCACAGGGGGGATACGAGCAGTACTTC
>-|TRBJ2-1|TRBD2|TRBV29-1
CSVVAGGGNEQFF
TGCAGCGTTGTCGCGGGGGGCGGCAATGAGCAGTTCTTC
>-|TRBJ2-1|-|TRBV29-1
CSGRLSLGLNEQFF
TGCAGCGGCCGCTTATCCCTAGGTCTCAATGAGCAGTTCTTC
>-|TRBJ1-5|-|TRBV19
CASSMALGQSNQPQHF
TGTGCCAGTAGTATGGCCCTGGGGCAGAGCAATCAGCCCCAGCATTTT
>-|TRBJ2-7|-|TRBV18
CASSPPTARQYYEQYF
TGTGCCAGCTCACCACCAACTGCAAGACAGTACTACGAGCAGTACTTC
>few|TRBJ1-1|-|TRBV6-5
CASMGQTNTEAFF
TGTGCCAGCATGGGGCAGACGAACACTGAAGCTTTCTTT
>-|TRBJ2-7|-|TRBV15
CATSREAGGPYEQYF
TGTGCCACCAGCAGAGAAGCCGGGGGACCCTACGAGCAGTACTTC
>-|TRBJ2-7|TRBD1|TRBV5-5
CASSFFGTGNYEQYF
TGTGCCAGCAGCTTTTTTGGGACAGGGAACTACGAGCAGTACTTC
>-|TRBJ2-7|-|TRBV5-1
CASSSGQSYSYEQYF
TGCGCCAGCAGCTCCGGACAGTCATACTCCTACGAGCAGTACTTC
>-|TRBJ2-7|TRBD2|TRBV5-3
CARSSGLGTSGRAHYEQYF
TGTGCCAGAAGTTCCGGTTTAGGGACTAGCGGGAGGGCCCACTACGAGCAGTACTTC
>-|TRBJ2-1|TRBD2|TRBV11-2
CASSISRGGSYNEQFF
TGTGCCAGCAGCATCTCGCGGGGGGGAAGTTACAATGAGCAGTTCTTC
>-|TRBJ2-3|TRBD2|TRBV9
CASSVELAGGTDTQYF
TGTGCCAGCAGCGTAGAACTAGCGGGGGGAACAGATACGCAGTATTTT
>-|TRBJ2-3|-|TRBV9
CASSVGLGGDTDTQYF
TGTGCCAGCAGCGTAGGGTTAGGGGGAGACACAGATACGCAGTATTTT
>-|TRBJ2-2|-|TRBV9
CASSVGMAGNTGELFF
TGTGCCAGCAGCGTTGGTATGGCGGGAAACACCGGGGAGCTGTTTTTT
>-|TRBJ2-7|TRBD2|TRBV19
CASARRENYEQYF
TGTGCCAGTGCTCGGCGGGAGAACTACGAGCAGTACTTC
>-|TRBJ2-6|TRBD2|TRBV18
CASSRGLVDLRGANVLTF
TGTGCCAGCTCCCGGGGACTAGTGGATCTACGCGGGGCCAACGTCCTGACTTTC
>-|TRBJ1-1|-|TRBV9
CASSSGAGSTEAFF
TGTGCCAGCAGCTCCGGGGCGGGGAGCACTGAAGCTTTCTTT
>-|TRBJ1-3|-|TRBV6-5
CASSPQVSGNTIYF
TGTGCCAGCAGCCCCCAGGTCTCTGGAAACACCATATATTTT
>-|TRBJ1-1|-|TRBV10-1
CASSEAGRNTEAFF
TGCGCCAGCAGTGAGGCAGGTAGGAACACTGAAGCTTTCTTT
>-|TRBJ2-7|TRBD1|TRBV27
CASSLWAGGFYEQYF
TGTGCCAGCAGTTTATGGGCAGGGGGCTTCTACGAGCAGTACTTC
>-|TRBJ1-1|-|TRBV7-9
CASSLGGVQVTNTEAFF
TGTGCCAGCAGCTTAGGGGGGGTTCAGGTTACGAACACTGAAGCTTTCTTT
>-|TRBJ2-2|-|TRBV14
CASSQAQGTNTGELFF
TGTGCCAGCAGCCAAGCGCAGGGCACGAACACCGGGGAGCTGTTTTTT
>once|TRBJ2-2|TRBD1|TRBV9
CASSPRLGQGVNGELFF
TGTGCCAGCAGCCCTAGACTGGGACAGGGGGTAAACGGGGAGCTGTTTTTT
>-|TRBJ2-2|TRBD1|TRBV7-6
CASSSGQATNTGELFF
TGTGCCAGCAGCTCGGGACAGGCCACGAACACCGGGGAGCTGTTTTTT
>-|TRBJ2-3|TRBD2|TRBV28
CASSLGSGRAGDTQYF
TGTGCCAGCAGTTTAGGTAGCGGGAGGGCCGGAGATACGCAGTATTTT
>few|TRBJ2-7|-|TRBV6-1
CASALEGGYEQYF
TGTGCCAGCGCTCTCGAAGGGGGCTACGAGCAGTACTTC
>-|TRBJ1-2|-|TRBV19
CASSTPTTGPNYGYTF
TGTGCCAGTAGTACCCCTACGACAGGACCGAACTATGGCTACACCTTC
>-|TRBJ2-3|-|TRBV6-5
CASSTGDDTQYF
TGTGCCAGCAGCACGGGGGATGATACGCAGTATTTT
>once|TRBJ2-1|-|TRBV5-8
CASRLPIGGHNEQFF
TGTGCCAGCAGGCTACCAATCGGGGGGCACAATGAGCAGTTCTTC
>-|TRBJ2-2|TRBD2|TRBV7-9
CASSLTGGPGELFF
TGTGCCAGCAGCTTAACGGGGGGGCCCGGGGAGCTGTTTTTT
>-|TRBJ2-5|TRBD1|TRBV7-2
CASSLAQGKGTQYF
TGTGCCAGCAGCTTAGCACAGGGGAAGGGGACCCAGTACTTC
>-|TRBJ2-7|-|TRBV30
CAWSNLGPYEQYF
TGTGCCTGGAGTAACCTGGGCCCGTACGAGCAGTACTTC
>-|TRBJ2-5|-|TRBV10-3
CATKEVTEGTQYF
TGTGCCACCAAGGAGGTCACCGAGGGGACCCAGTACTTC
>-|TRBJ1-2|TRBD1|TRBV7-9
CASSPRQGADKDRYGYTF
TGTGCCAGCAGCCCCCGACAGGGGGCAGACAAGGATCGCTATGGCTACACCTTC
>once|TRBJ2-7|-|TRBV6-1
CASSGLATRSYEQYF
TGTGCCAGCAGTGGGTTAGCGACCCGCTCCTACGAGCAGTACTTC
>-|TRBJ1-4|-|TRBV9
CASSATLTGANEKLFF
TGTGCCAGCAGCGCGACCCTGACCGGGGCTAATGAAAAACTGTTTTTT
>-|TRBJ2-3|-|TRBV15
CATSRDRGGTDTQYF
TGTGCCACCAGCAGAGACAGGGGCGGGACAGATACGCAGTATTTT
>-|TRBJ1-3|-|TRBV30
CAVGDGNTIYF
TGTGCGGTAGGGGATGGAAACACCATATATTTT
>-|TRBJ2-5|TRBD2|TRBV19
CASSIEASGRETQYF
TGTGCCAGTAGTATAGAGGCTAGCGGGAGGGAGACCCAGTACTTC
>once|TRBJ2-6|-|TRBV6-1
CASSVRDSGANVLTF
TGTGCCAGCAGTGTTAGAGACTCTGGGGCCAACGTCCTGACTTTC
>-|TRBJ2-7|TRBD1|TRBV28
CASSLRAGGEYF
TGTGCCAGCAGTTTACGGGCAGGGGGCGAGTACTTC
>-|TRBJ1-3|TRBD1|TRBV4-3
CASSQGRTGSGNTIYF
TGCGCCAGCAGCCAAGGTCGGACAGGGTCCGGAAACACCATATATTTT
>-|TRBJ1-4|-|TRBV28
CASSLSYRGEKLFF
TGTGCCAGCAGTTTGAGCTATCGTGGTGAAAAACTGTTTTTT
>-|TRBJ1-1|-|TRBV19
CASKTETEAFF
TGTGCCAGTAAGACAGAAACTGAAGCTTTCTTT
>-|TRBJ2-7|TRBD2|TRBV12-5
CASGLVAGGRYEQYF
TGTGCTAGTGGTTTGGTAGCGGGAGGAAGGTACGAGCAGTACTTC
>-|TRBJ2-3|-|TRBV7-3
CASSLRVAGTDTQYF
TGTGCCAGCAGCTTAAGGGTAGCCGGCACAGATACGCAGTATTTT
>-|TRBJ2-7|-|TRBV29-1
CSVAKQGVAYEQYF
TGCAGCGTAGCTAAACAGGGAGTAGCCTACGAGCAGTACTTC
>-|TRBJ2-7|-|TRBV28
CASSISQRPFSF
TGTGCCAGCAGTATTTCCCAGCGACCCTTTAGTTTC
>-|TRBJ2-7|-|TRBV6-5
CASSAQTGEQYF
TGTGCCAGCAGTGCACAGACAGGCGAGCAGTACTTC
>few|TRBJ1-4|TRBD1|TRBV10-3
CAISTGAYNEKLFF
TGTGCCATCAGTACAGGGGCCTATAATGAAAAACTGTTTTTT
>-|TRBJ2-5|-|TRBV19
CASSIDQTSGAQYF
TGTGCCAGTAGTATAGATCAGACTAGTGGGGCCCAGTACTTC
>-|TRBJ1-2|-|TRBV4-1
CASSQGLPGRDGYTF
TGCGCCAGCAGCCAAGGTCTCCCAGGGCGTGATGGCTACACCTTC